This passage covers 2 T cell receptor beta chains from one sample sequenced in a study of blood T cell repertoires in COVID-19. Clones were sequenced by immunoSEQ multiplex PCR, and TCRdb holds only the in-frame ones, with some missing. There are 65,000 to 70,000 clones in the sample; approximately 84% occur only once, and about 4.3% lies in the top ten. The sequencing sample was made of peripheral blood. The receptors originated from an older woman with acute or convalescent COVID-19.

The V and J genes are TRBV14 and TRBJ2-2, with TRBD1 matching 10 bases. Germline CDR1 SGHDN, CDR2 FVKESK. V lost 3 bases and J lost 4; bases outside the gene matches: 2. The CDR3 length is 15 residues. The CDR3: CASSHRTGGTGELFF. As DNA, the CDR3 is TGTGCCAGCAGCCACAGGACAGGGGGCACCGGGGAGCTGTTTTTT.

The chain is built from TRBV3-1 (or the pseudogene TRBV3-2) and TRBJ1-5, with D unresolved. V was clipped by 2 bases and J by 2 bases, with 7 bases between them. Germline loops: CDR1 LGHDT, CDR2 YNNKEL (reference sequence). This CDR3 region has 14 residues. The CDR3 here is CASSQNSGNQPQHF. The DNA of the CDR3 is TGTGCCAGCAGCCAAAATTCGGGCAATCAGCCCCAGCATTTT.